These T cell receptor beta chains were read from a single sample in a study of cytomegalovirus exposure and HLA in healthy donors. Clones were read by immunoSEQ multiplex PCR, and TCRdb kept only the in-frame ones, dropping some. The data show about 260,000 clones, 84% seen once. The sample consisted of PBMCs. The receptors derive from a woman aged 40-49 years in good health and CMV-seropositive. CDR3s include the opening cysteine and the closing phenylalanine or tryptophan. D genes are given only for firm matches. Size is stated for part of the rows, as once, few or many counts, or as a class when the clone is expanded.

CASSYSNQGRFTEAFF	TGTGCCAGCAGTTACTCGAATCAGGGAAGGTTCACTGAAGCTTTCTTT	NA	NA	TRBV6-5	TRBJ1-1
CASSPFLLRDGYGYTF	TGTGCCAGCAGTCCATTTCTCCTCAGGGATGGCTATGGCTACACCTTC	NA	NA	TRBV27	TRBJ1-2
CASSFPSYEQYF	TGTGCCAGCAGTTTCCCCAGCTACGAGCAGTACTTC	NA	NA	TRBV28	TRBJ2-7
CASSILAGQETQYF	TGTGCCAGTAGTATTCTAGCGGGACAAGAGACCCAGTACTTC	TRBD2	NA	TRBV19	TRBJ2-5
CASSPGQGSSYEQYF	TGCGCCAGCAGCCCCGGACAGGGTTCCTCCTACGAGCAGTACTTC	TRBD1	NA	TRBV4-3	TRBJ2-7
CASSPRGPSTDTQYF	TGTGCCAGCAGCCCTAGGGGCCCTAGCACAGATACGCAGTATTTT	NA	NA	TRBV7-6	TRBJ2-3
CASSPGTGITRIEQFF	TGTGCCAGCAGTCCCGGGACAGGAATTACTAGGATTGAGCAGTTCTTC	TRBD1	NA	TRBV5-4	TRBJ2-1
CASTERDRAVTSGGYEQYF	TGCGCCAGCACTGAGCGGGACAGGGCTGTGACTAGCGGGGGATACGAGCAGTACTTC	TRBD2	once	TRBV10-2	TRBJ2-7
CASSVDWFTEAFF	TGTGCCAGCAGTGTCGACTGGTTCACTGAAGCTTTCTTT	NA	NA	TRBV27	TRBJ1-1
CASSFWFGASYEQYF	TGTGCCAGCAGCTTCTGGTTCGGAGCGTCCTACGAGCAGTACTTC	NA	NA	TRBV5-5	TRBJ2-7
CASSLRTGGDEQYF	TGTGCCAGCTCACTACGGACAGGGGGGGACGAGCAGTACTTC	TRBD1	NA	TRBV18	TRBJ2-7
CASSDKGYEKLFF	TGTGCCAGCAGTGACAAGGGGTATGAAAAACTGTTTTTT	NA	NA	TRBV6-1	TRBJ1-4
CSITGTVSYEQFF	TGCAGCATAACCGGGACAGTAAGTTATGAGCAGTTCTTC	TRBD1	NA	TRBV29-1	TRBJ2-1
CASGEGGNTEAFF	TGCGCCAGCGGGGAGGGGGGGAACACTGAAGCTTTCTTT	NA	NA	TRBV4-1	TRBJ1-1
CASRTSGQETQYF	TGTGCCTCCCGGACTAGCGGACAAGAGACCCAGTACTTC	TRBD2	NA	TRBV30	TRBJ2-5
CAISERQTGNTIYF	TGTGCCATCAGTGAGCGACAAACAGGAAACACCATATATTTT	NA	NA	TRBV10-3	TRBJ1-3
CASSQGQARNTEAFF	TGCGCCAGCAGCCAAGGACAGGCCCGTAACACTGAAGCTTTCTTT	NA	once	TRBV4-3	TRBJ1-1
CASSLLGGTQETQYF	TGTGCCAGCAGTTTATTGGGGGGGACTCAAGAGACCCAGTACTTC	TRBD2	NA	TRBV27	TRBJ2-5
CAWMVWLAGAGETQYF	TGTGCCTGGATGGTTTGGCTAGCGGGAGCCGGAGAGACCCAGTACTTC	TRBD2	NA	TRBV30	TRBJ2-5
CASSMGQGRSNEQFF	TGTGCCAGTAGTATGGGACAGGGACGCTCCAATGAGCAGTTCTTC	TRBD1	NA	TRBV19	TRBJ2-1
CASSLAGGPYEQYF	TGTGCCAGCAGCTTAGCGGGAGGGCCGTACGAGCAGTACTTC	TRBD2	NA	TRBV11-1	TRBJ2-7
CASSPSQETQYF	TGTGCCAGCTCTCCCTCTCAAGAGACCCAGTACTTC	NA	few	TRBV7-2	TRBJ2-5
CSGLGRVGTEAFF	TGCAGCGGACTCGGCAGGGTGGGAACTGAAGCTTTCTTT	NA	once	TRBV29-1	TRBJ1-1
CATSREVTTPYNEQFF	TGTGCCACCAGCAGAGAGGTGACTACGCCTTACAATGAGCAGTTCTTC	NA	NA	TRBV15	TRBJ2-1
CASTLGLGNYEQYF	TGTGCCAGCACCCTAGGACTAGGAAACTACGAGCAGTACTTC	TRBD2	NA	TRBV28	TRBJ2-7
CASRGPGGLLNIQYF	TGTGCCAGCAGGGGACCAGGGGGCTTATTGAACATTCAGTACTTC	TRBD1	NA	TRBV6-1	TRBJ2-4
CASSLDSVSYEQYF	TGTGCCAGCAGCCTGGACAGCGTCTCCTACGAGCAGTACTTC	NA	NA	TRBV6-6	TRBJ2-7
CASSLDPPDRANEQFF	TGTGCCAGCAGCTTAGATCCCCCGGACAGGGCCAATGAGCAGTTCTTC	TRBD1	NA	TRBV7-2	TRBJ2-1
CASSPDRGYGYTF	TGTGCCAGCAGTCCCGACAGGGGATATGGCTACACCTTC	TRBD1	NA	TRBV7-2	TRBJ1-2
CASSWTTDTRYEQYF	TGTGCCAGCAGCTGGACAACCGACACCCGCTACGAGCAGTACTTC	NA	NA	TRBV2	TRBJ2-7